This T cell receptor (beta chain) was recorded in a study of cytomegalovirus exposure and HLA in healthy donors. This clone was counted once. The CDR3 covers 15 residues. V lost 5 bases, J lost 8 bases, and 8 bases stayed unmatched. Looked up from germline, CDR1 is SGHTA and CDR2 is FQGNSA. Assay: immunoSEQ multiplex PCR; the TCRdb copy retains only in-frame clones and omits some. The table includes approximately 210,000 clones, around 88% detected once. The gene calls are TRBV7-2 and TRBJ2-1; 11 bases align to TRBD2. This TCR came from a woman in her late teens or twenties in good health and CMV-seronegative. Sequences were obtained from PBMCs. The CDR3 DNA follows: TGTGCCAGCAGCCCGACTAGCGGGAATTGGGATGAGCAGTTCTTC. It encodes CASSPTSGNWDEQFF.